A selection of T cell receptor beta chains follows, all from one sample in a study of cytotoxic CD8 clonotypes in ibrutinib-treated CLL. Only in-frame clones appear in the TCRdb table, and some are missing; sequencing was by immunoSEQ multiplex PCR. Among hundreds of thousands of clones, roughly two thirds were seen once, and the ten largest hold around 6.5%. The material sequenced was PBMCs, taken after 36 months of ibrutinib treatment. The source of these receptors is a human donor with chronic lymphocytic leukemia. The CDR3 runs from the conserved cysteine through the conserved F or W. Each record gives: V gene, CDR3 length, D gene, clone size, J gene, CDR3 DNA, CDR3 protein. The D gene is left open where the match is weak. The listing skips clone size in some rows; elsewhere it reads once, few, many or a size class.

TRBV7-2,15,NA,NA,TRBJ2-2,TGTGCCAGCAGCTTAGCGGCGGGTTTCCCCGGGGAGCTGTTTTTT,CASSLAAGFPGELFF
TRBV5-1,13,NA,NA,TRBJ2-7,TGCGCCAGCAGTCGGGACAACAGCTACGAGCAGTACTTC,CASSRDNSYEQYF
TRBV6-5,14,TRBD1,NA,TRBJ2-7,TGTGCCAGCCACAACCGACAGGGCGCCTACGAGCAGTACTTC,CASHNRQGAYEQYF
TRBV19,15,NA,NA,TRBJ2-5,TGTGCCAGTAGTACTCCAGGGGTTCCTTCAGAGACCCAGTACTTC,CASSTPGVPSETQYF
TRBV4-1,15,TRBD2,NA,TRBJ2-7,TGCGCCAGCAGCCAAGTCTCTAGCGGAGGATACGAGCAGTACTTC,CASSQVSSGGYEQYF
TRBV7-9,17,NA,NA,TRBJ1-2,TGTGCCAGCAGCTTAATTCTTGGTGTCAGGAGTAACTATGGCTACACCTTC,CASSLILGVRSNYGYTF
TRBV6-6,16,TRBD1,NA,TRBJ1-2,TGTGCCAGCAGCTTCCTTCGGACAGGGCACAACTATGGCTACACCTTC,CASSFLRTGHNYGYTF
TRBV23-1,16,NA,once,TRBJ1-2,TGCGCCAGCACTCGGCAGGTGCAGGGTAGCAGTGATGGCTACACCTTC,CASTRQVQGSSDGYTF
TRBV9,13,NA,NA,TRBJ1-2,TGTGCCAGCAGCGTAGCAAGTCCGGGGGGCTATACCTTC,CASSVASPGGYTF
TRBV7-9,13,NA,few,TRBJ1-2,TGTGCCAGCAGCTTTGACGGGGACTATGGCTACACCTTC,CASSFDGDYGYTF
TRBV7-9,11,NA,NA,TRBJ1-2,TGTGCCAGCAGCTCCCGTATAGGCTACACCTTC,CASSSRIGYTF
TRBV7-9,14,NA,NA,TRBJ2-7,TGTGCCAGCAGCTTAGGGGCCCTAACCTACGAGCAGTACTTC,CASSLGALTYEQYF
TRBV7-2,13,TRBD1,NA,TRBJ2-7,TGTGCCAGCAGCTCACAGGGGGTCTACGAGCAGTACTTC,CASSSQGVYEQYF
TRBV6-1,15,TRBD2,once,TRBJ2-5,TGTGCCAGCTGGCCGGGACTAGCGGGTCAAGAGACCCAGTACTTC,CASWPGLAGQETQYF
TRBV10-1,14,NA,once,TRBJ2-7,TGCGCCAGCAGTTTCGCGAGGCATACGGGCGAGCAGTACTTC,CASSFARHTGEQYF